Detailed here is one T cell receptor (beta chain). This record comes from a study of blood T cells in healthy people across ages. A J-beta primer mix and a sample-barcoded 5' primer were used in a second PCR of about 7 to 12 cycles. TCRdb used MiXCR to reprocess the 5' RACE reads, holding one entry per CDR3 protein. The data show about 1.4 million distinct CDR3 sequences, 59% seen once. Germline V gene lookup returns CDR1 SGHRS and CDR2 YFSETQ. This CDR3 has 15 amino acids. V dropped 4 bases and J dropped 1 base, with 14 bases sitting between them. The specimen was blood. The TCR was taken from a man between 18 and 35 years old in good health. The rearrangement uses TRBV5-1 and TRBJ1-1; D remains ambiguous. CDR3 sequence (DNA): TGCGCCAGCAGCCAAAGCAGTACACGGAACACTGAAGCTTTCTTT. It is translated as CASSQSSTRNTEAFF.